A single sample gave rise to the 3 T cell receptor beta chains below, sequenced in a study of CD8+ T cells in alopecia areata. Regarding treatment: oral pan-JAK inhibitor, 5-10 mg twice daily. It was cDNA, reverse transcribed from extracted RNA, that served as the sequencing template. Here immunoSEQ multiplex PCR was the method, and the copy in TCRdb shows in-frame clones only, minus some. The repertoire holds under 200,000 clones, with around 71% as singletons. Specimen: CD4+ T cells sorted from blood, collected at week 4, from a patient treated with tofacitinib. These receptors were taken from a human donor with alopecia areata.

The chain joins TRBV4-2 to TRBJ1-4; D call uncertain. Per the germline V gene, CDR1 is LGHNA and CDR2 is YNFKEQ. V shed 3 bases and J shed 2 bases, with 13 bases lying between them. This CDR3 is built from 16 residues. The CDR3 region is CASSQRNLGTNEKLFF. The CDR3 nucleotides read TGTGCCAGCAGCCAGCGAAACTTGGGGACTAATGAAAAACTGTTTTTT.

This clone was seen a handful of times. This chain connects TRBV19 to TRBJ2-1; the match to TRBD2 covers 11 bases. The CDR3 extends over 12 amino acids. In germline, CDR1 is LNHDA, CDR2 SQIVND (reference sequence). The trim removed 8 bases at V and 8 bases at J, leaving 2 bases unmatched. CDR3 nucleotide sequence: TGTGCCAGTGGGACTAGCGGCCATGAGCAGTTCTTC. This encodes CASGTSGHEQFF.

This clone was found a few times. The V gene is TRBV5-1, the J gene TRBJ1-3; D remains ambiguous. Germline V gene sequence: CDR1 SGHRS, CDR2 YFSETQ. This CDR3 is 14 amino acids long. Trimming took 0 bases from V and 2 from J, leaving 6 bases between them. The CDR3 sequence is CASSLDPAGNTIYF. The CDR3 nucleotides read TGCGCCAGCAGCTTGGATCCTGCTGGAAACACCATATATTTT.